This paragraph reports one TCR beta chain. The antigen remains undetermined. Use of 60 Vbeta and 13 Jbeta primers characterized the PCR. How the authors handled the data: Roughly 9.9 million shared chains were among the approximately 82 million unique TCR beta chains that a later analysis counted. TCRdb keeps only in-frame clones here, not all; method: immunoSEQ multiplex PCR. D and trimming come from the DNA, and the V and J calls and clone size come from that table. Of 150,000 to 200,000 clones in the sample, around 80% are singletons; the top ten hold around 13%. V was trimmed by 1 base and J by 5 bases, leaving 10 bases between them. Germline CDR1 and CDR2: SGHRS and YFSETQ. The CDR3 has 13 residues. This entry comes from a study of cytomegalovirus exposure and HLA in healthy donors. General study points: Later analysis demonstrated an association between a missense DCLRE1C variant and TCR beta V- and J-gene trimming.

Sequenced: PBMCs. The receptor was isolated from a woman aged 50 to 60 in good health and CMV-seropositive. J is TRBJ2-7 and V is TRBV5-1, with TRBD1 as a possible D gene (6 bases). For the CDR3, the DNA is TGCGCCAGCAGCTTGACTACAGGGAACGAGCAGTACTTC. As protein: CASSLTTGNEQYF.